What follows describes a single TCR beta chain. The data were obtained in a study of control samples from healthy donors and cancer patients. CDR1 and CDR2 (germline): MDHEN, SYDVKM. This CDR3 spans 14 amino acids. The V end was cut by 1 base, the J end by 4 bases, with 10 bases between. The data were produced by immunoSEQ multiplex PCR, yet TCRdb's version contains in-frame clones alone and is incomplete. Among 120,000 to 150,000 clones listed, roughly 94% were seen once. This receptor was identified in a man aged 40-49 years in good health. The chain links TRBV28 to TRBJ1-2, with D maybe TRBD1 (5 bases). The sequenced sample consisted of blood. For the CDR3, the DNA is TGTGCCAGCAGTTTATCCAGGGAATTCTATGGCTACACCTTC. Amino acid sequence: CASSLSREFYGYTF.